This TCR beta chain was observed in a study of shared clonotypes between healthy human individuals. Study information: Donor composition was a couple of women and three men, aged 18 to 49. Whole-study results and caveats: Sequencing depth was expected to influence donor clonotype sharing. Larger estimated richness was generally recorded for naive subsets relative to memory subsets.

There are 15 residues in the CDR3. V lost 2 bases and J 2 bases, leaving 13 bases between the germline ends. Germline CDR1 reads MDHEN; CDR2 reads SYDVKM. As concerns this clone: Its antigen is as yet unknown.

In the CD4+ fraction, cells were divided into CD45RA+ naive and CD45RA-negative memory subsets. Sequencing used immunoSEQ multiplex PCR; TCRdb keeps in-frame clones, though not all of them. The sample yields roughly 1.4 million clones, 98% to 99% seen once. The sequencing input was naive CD4+ T cells sorted from blood. Subset given: CD45RA+ positively selected. This TCR was recovered from a man aged 25 to 40 in good health. The J gene is TRBJ2-7, the V gene TRBV28; D remains unclear. The CDR3 is CASSLGGWAAYEQYF. In nucleotides, the CDR3 is TGTGCCAGCAGTTTAGGCGGATGGGCAGCCTACGAGCAGTACTTC.